This T cell receptor beta chain was obtained from a study of blood T cell repertoires in COVID-19. Study in general: Sites in the United States, Italy and Spain provided acute and convalescent COVID-19 samples.

Original processing methods: Reference gene primer amplification in the assay estimated nucleated cell counts. The method was immunoSEQ multiplex PCR; TCRdb's version includes in-frame clones alone and lacks a portion of them. Clone size and V and J calls were adopted from that table, with D and trimming inferred from the DNA. The table shows hundreds of thousands of clones, with about 70% occurring only once. In germline, CDR1 is MGHRA, CDR2 YSYEKL. Trimming removed 2 bases from V and 5 bases from J, with 12 bases in between. The CDR3 is 14 amino acids. What was sequenced was peripheral blood. The source of this sequence is a woman of 80 years or more with acute or convalescent COVID-19. The chain carries TRBV4-1 and TRBJ1-2; D is unresolved. CDR3 amino acids: CASSQLNSRYGYTF. CDR3 sequence (DNA): TGCGCCAGCAGCCAACTGAACAGCAGATATGGCTACACCTTC.